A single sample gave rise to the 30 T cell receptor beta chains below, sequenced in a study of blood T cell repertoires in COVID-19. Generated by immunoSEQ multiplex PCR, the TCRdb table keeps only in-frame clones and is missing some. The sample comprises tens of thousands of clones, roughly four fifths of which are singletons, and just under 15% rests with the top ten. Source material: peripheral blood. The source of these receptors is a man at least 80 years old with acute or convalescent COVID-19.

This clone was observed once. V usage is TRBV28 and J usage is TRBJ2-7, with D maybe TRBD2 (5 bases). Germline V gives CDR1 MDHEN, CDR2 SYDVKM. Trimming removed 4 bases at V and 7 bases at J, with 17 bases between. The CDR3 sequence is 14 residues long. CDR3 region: CASSYPGNPWEQYF. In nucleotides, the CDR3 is TGTGCCAGCAGTTACCCGGGGAATCCCTGGGAGCAGTACTTC.

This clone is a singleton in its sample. This CDR3 is CASSLTNDRGNYGYTF. CDR3 sequence (DNA): TGTGCCAGCAGCTTAACAAACGACAGGGGAAACTATGGCTACACCTTC. This rearrangement joins TRBV7-9 to TRBJ1-2; 8 bases fit TRBD1. CDR3 length: 16 amino acids. J was trimmed by 2 bases and V by 2 bases; bases with no gene match: 7. Germline V gives CDR1 SEHNR, CDR2 FQNEAQ (reference sequence).

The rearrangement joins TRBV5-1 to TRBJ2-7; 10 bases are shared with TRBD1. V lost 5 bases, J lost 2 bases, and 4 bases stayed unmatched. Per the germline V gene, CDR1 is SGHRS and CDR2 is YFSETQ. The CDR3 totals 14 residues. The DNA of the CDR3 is TGCGCCAGCAGGTGGGACAGGGGCGCCTACGAGCAGTACTTC. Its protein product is CASRWDRGAYEQYF. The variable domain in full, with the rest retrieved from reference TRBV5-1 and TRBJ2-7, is KAGVTQTPRYLIKTRGQQVTLSCSPISGHRSVSWYQQTPGQGLQFLFEYFSETQRNKGNFPGRFSGRQFSNSRSEMNVSTLELGDSALYLCASRWDRGAYEQYFGPGTRLTVT.

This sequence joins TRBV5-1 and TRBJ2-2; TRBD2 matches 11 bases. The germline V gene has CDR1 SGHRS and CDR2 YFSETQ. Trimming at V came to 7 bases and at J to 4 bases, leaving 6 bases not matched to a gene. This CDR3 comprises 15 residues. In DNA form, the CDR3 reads TGCGCCAGCCAGACTAGCGGGGTGAGCACCGGGGAGCTGTTTTTT. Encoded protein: CASQTSGVSTGELFF.

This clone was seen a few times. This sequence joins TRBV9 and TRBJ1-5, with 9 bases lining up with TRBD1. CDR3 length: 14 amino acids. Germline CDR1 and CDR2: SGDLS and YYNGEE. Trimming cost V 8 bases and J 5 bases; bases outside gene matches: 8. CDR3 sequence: CASSPTGGDQPQHF. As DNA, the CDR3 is TGTGCCAGTTCCCCCACAGGGGGCGATCAGCCCCAGCATTTT.

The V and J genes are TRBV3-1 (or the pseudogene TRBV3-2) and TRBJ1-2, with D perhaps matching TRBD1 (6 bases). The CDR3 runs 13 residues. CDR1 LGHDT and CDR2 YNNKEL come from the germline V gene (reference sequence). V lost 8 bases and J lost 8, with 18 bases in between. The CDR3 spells CASRVPGGQGYTF. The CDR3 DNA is TGTGCCAGCCGGGTTCCGGGGGGGCAGGGCTACACCTTC.

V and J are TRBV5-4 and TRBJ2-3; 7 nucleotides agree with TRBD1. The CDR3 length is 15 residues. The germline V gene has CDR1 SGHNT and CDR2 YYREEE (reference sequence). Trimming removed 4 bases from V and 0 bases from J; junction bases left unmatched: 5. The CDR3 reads CASSRRQGSTDTQYF. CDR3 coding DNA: TGTGCCAGCAGCCGTCGACAGGGTAGCACAGATACGCAGTATTTT.

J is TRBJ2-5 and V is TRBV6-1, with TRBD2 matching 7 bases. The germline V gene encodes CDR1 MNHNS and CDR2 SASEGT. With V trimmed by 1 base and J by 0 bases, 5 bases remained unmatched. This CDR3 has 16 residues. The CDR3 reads CASSEVAGGYQETQYF. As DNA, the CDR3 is TGTGCCAGCAGTGAAGTAGCGGGTGGATACCAAGAGACCCAGTACTTC.

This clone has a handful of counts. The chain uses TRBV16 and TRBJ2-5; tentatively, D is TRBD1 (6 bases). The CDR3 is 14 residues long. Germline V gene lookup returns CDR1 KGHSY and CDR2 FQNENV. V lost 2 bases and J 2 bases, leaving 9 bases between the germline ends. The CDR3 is CASSQPGVQETQYF. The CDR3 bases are TGTGCCAGCAGCCAACCAGGGGTACAAGAGACCCAGTACTTC.

CDR3 in amino acids: CASSQGQGNQPQHF. The CDR3 region has the DNA TGTGCCAGCAGCCAAGGACAAGGCAATCAGCCCCAGCATTTT. The chain employs TRBV4-2 and TRBJ1-5; D is unclear. Trimming stripped 1 base from V and 2 bases from J, with 6 bases between. Germline V CDR1 and CDR2: LGHNA, YNFKEQ. The CDR3 extends over 14 amino acids.

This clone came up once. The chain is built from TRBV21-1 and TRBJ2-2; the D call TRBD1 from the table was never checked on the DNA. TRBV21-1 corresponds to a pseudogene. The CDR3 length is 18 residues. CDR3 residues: CASSKAHPWHPNAGELFF. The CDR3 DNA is TGTGCCAGCAGCAAAGCGCATCCGTGGCACCCGAACGCCGGGGAGCTGTTTTTT.

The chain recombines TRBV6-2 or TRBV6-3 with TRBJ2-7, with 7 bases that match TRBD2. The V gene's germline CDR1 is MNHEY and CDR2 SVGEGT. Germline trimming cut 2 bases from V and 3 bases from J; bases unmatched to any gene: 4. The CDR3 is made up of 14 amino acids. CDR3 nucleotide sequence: TGTGCCAGCAGTTACGGGGGGGTGAACTACGAGCAGTACTTC. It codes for CASSYGGVNYEQYF.

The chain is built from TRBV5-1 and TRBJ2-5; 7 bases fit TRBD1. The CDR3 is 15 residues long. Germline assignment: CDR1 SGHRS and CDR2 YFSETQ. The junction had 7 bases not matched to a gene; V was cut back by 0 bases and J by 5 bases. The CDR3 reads CASSLGDRVGETQYF. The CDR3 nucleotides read TGCGCCAGCAGCTTGGGTGACAGGGTTGGCGAGACCCAGTACTTC.

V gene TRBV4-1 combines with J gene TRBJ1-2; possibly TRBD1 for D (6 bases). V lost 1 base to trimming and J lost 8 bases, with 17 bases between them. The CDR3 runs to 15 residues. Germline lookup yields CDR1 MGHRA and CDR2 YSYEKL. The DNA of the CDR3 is TGCGCCAGCAGCCAAGGGTTGACAGGCCTGCTCGGCTACACCTTC. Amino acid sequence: CASSQGLTGLLGYTF.

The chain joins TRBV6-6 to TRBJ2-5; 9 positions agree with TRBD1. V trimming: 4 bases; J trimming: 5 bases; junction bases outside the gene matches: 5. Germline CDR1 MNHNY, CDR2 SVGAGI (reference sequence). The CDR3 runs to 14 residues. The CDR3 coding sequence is TGTGCCAGCAGTTCGGGGACAGGGAGGGAGACCCAGTACTTC. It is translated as CASSSGTGRETQYF.

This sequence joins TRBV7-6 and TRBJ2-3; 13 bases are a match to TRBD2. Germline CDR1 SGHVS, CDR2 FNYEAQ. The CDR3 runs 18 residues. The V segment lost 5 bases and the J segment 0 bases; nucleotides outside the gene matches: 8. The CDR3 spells CASSPRLAGGASTDTQYF. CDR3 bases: TGTGCCAGCAGCCCCCGACTAGCGGGGGGCGCTAGCACAGATACGCAGTATTTT. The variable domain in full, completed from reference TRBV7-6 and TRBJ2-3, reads GAGVSQSPRYKVTKRGQDVALRCDPISGHVSLYWYRQALGQGPEFLTYFNYEAQQDKSGLPNDRFSAERPEGSISTLTIQRTEQRDSAMYRCASSPRLAGGASTDTQYFGPGTRLTVL.

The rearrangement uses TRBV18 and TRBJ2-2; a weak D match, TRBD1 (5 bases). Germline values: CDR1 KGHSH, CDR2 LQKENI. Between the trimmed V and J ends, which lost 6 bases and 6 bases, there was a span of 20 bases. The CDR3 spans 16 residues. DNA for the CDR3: TGTGCCAGCTCTAAGGCAAGGCCAGAAGGGGCCGGGGAGCTGTTTTTT. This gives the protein CASSKARPEGAGELFF.

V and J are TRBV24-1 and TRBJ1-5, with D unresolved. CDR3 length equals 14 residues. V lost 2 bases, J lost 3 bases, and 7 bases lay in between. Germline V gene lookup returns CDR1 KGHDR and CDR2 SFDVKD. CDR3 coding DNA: TGTGCCACCAGTGATTCGCGTACCAATCAGCCCCAGCATTTT. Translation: CATSDSRTNQPQHF.

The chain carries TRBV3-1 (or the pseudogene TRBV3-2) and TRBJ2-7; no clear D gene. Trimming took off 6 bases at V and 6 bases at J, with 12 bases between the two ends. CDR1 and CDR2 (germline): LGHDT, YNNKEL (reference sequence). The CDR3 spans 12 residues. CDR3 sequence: CASSHLPGEQYF. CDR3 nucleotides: TGTGCCAGCAGTCACCTCCCCGGCGAGCAGTACTTC.

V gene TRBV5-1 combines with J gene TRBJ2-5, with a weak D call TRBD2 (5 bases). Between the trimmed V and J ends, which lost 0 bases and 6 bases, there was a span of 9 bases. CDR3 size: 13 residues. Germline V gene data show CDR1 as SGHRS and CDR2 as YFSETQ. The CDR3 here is CASSLDQRKTQYF. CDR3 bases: TGCGCCAGCAGCTTGGACCAGCGGAAGACCCAGTACTTC.

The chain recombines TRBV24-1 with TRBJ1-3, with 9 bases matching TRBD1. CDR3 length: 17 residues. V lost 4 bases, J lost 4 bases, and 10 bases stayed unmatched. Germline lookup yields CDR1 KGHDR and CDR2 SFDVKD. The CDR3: CATSERDRTGAGNTIYF. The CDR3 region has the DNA TGTGCCACCAGTGAAAGAGATAGGACAGGGGCAGGAAACACCATATATTTT.

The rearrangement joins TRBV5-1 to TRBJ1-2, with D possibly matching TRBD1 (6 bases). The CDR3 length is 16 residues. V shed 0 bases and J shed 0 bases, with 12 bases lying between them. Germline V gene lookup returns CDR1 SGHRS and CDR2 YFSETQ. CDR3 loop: CASSLARAGANYGYTF. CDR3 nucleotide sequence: TGCGCCAGCAGCTTGGCCCGGGCAGGGGCTAACTATGGCTACACCTTC.

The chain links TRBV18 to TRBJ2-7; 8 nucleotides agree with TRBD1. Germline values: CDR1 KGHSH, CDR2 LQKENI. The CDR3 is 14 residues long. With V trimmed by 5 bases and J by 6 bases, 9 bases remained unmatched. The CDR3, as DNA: TGTGCCAGCTCAGCGCAGGGGGCGCAGGGCGAGCAGTACTTC. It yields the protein CASSAQGAQGEQYF.

The CDR3 loop is CASSLDPGGAEGYTF. CDR3 in DNA: TGCGCCAGCAGCTTGGACCCAGGGGGCGCGGAAGGCTACACCTTC. The chain is built from TRBV5-1 and TRBJ1-2; 8 bases align to TRBD1. The V gene's germline CDR1 is SGHRS and CDR2 YFSETQ. The CDR3 spans 15 residues. V trimming: 0 bases; J trimming: 8 bases; junction bases outside the gene matches: 9.

The CDR3 sequence: CASSQARSGGQGLINEQFF. As DNA, the CDR3 is TGCGCCAGCAGCCAAGCTAGGTCGGGGGGACAGGGTTTAATTAATGAGCAGTTCTTC. The chain links TRBV4-1 to TRBJ2-1; 9 nucleotides align to TRBD1. The germline gives CDR1 MGHRA, CDR2 YSYEKL. With V trimmed by 1 base and J by 7 bases, 17 bases remained unmatched. The CDR3 has 19 amino acids.

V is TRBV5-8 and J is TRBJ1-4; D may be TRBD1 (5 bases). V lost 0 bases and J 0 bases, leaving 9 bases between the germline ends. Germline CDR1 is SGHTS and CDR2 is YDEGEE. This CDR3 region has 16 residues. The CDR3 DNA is TGTGCCAGCAGCTTGGGGACGGGGGCAACTAATGAAAAACTGTTTTTT. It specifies CASSLGTGATNEKLFF.

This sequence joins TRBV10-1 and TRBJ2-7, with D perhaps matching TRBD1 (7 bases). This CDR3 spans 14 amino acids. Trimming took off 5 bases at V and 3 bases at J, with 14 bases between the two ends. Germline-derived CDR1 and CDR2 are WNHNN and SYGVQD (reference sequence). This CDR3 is CASSLGGQNYEQYF. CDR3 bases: TGCGCCAGCAGTTTGGGGGGACAGAACTACGAGCAGTACTTC.

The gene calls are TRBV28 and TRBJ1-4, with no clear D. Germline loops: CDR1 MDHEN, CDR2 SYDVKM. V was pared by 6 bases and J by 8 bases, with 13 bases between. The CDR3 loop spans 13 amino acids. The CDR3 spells CASSTPAGEKLFF. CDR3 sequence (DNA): TGTGCCAGCAGCACGCCGGCAGGAGAAAAACTGTTTTTT.

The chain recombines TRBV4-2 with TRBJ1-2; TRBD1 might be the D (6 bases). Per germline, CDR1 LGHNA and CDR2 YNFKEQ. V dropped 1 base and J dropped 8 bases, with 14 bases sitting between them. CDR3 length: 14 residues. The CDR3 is CASSQGGGPEGYTF. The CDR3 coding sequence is TGTGCCAGCAGCCAAGGGGGGGGCCCAGAAGGCTACACCTTC.

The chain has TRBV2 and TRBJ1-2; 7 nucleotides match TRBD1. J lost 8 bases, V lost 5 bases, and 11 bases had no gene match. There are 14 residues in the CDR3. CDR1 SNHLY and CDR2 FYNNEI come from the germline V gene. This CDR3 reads CASSPGQTIWGYTF. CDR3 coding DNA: TGTGCCAGCAGTCCGGGACAGACTATATGGGGCTACACCTTC. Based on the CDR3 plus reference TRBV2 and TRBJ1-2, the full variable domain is EPEVTQTPSHQVTQMGQEVILRCVPISNHLYFYWYRQILGQKVEFLVSFYNNEISEKSEIFDDQFSVERPDGSNFTLKIRSTKLEDSAMYFCASSPGQTIWGYTFGSGTRLTVV.